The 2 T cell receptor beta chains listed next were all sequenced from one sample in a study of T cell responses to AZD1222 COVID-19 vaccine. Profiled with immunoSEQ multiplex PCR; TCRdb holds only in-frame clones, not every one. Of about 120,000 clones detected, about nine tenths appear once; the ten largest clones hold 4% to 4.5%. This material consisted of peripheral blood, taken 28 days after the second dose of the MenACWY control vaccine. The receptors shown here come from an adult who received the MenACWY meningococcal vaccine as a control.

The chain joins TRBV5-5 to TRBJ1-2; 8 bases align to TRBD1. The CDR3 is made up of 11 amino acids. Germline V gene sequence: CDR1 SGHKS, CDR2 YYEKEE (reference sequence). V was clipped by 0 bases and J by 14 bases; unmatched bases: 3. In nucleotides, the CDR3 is TGTGCCAGCAGCTTGGGGACAGGGAATACCTTC. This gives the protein CASSLGTGNTF.

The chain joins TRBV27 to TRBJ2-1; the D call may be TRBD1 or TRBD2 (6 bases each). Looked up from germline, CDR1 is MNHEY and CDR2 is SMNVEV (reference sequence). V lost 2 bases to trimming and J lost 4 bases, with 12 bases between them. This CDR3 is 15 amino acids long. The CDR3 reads CASSLRGAYYNEQFF. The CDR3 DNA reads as TGTGCCAGCAGTTTAAGGGGGGCCTATTACAATGAGCAGTTCTTC.